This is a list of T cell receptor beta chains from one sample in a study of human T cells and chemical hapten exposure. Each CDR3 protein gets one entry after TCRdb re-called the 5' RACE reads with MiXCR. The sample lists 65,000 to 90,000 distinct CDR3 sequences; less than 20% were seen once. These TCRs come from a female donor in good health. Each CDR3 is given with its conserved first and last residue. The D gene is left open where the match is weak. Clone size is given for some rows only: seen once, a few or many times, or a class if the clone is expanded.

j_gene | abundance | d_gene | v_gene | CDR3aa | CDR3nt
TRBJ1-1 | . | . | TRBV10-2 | CASSLKGQMNTEAFF | TGCGCCAGCAGCCTCAAGGGCCAAATGAACACTGAAGCTTTCTTT
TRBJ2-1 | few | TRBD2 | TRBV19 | CASTETSGVVDEQFF | TGTGCCAGTACCGAGACTAGCGGGGTTGTCGATGAGCAGTTCTTC
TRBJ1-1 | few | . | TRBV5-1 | CASSSYGDRFYTEAFF | TGCGCCAGCAGCTCGTACGGAGACAGATTTTACACTGAAGCTTTCTTT
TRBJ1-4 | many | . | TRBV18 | CASSQQDRNEKLFF | TGTGCCAGCTCACAGCAAGACCGTAATGAAAAACTGTTTTTT
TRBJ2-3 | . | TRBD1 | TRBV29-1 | CSVFPGTVNTDTQYF | TGCAGCGTTTTTCCCGGGACAGTAAACACAGATACGCAGTATTTT
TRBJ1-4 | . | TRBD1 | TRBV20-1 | CSAVRTGSSTNEKLFF | TGCAGTGCCGTCAGGACAGGGTCCTCAACTAATGAAAAACTGTTTTTT
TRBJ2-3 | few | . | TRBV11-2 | CASTIAGTDTQYF | TGTGCCAGCACAATAGCGGGCACAGATACGCAGTATTTT
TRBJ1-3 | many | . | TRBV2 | CASKAQGPGNTIYF | TGTGCCAGCAAAGCTCAGGGGCCTGGAAACACCATATATTTT
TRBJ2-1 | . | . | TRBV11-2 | CASSLSGEQFF | TGTGCCAGCAGCTTAAGTGGTGAGCAGTTCTTC
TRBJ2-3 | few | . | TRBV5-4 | CASSLGRSEADTQYF | TGTGCCAGCAGCTTGGGAAGGTCGGAGGCAGATACGCAGTATTTT
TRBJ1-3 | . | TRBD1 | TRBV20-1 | CSARGDGTGAGNTIYF | TGCAGTGCTAGGGGAGACGGGACAGGGGCTGGAAACACCATATATTTT
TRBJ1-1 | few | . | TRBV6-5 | CASSSEGSTEAFF | TGTGCCAGCAGTTCGGAGGGATCCACTGAAGCTTTCTTT
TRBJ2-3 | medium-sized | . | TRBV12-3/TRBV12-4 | CASSSQQGGVQYF | TGTGCCAGCAGTTCGCAACAGGGTGGCGTGCAGTATTTT
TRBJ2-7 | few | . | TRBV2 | CASVRSPYEQYF | TGTGCCAGCGTCAGGTCCCCCTACGAGCAGTACTTC
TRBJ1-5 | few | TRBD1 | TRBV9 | CASSANGQGYQPQHF | TGTGCCAGCAGCGCCAACGGACAGGGGTATCAGCCCCAGCATTTT
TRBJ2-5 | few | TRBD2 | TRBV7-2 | CASSFGGRAEETQYF | TGTGCCAGCAGCTTTGGCGGGAGGGCCGAAGAGACCCAGTACTTC
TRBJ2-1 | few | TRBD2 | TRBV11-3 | CASSSSGSSAEQFF | TGTGCCAGCAGCTCTAGCGGGAGTTCGGCTGAGCAGTTCTTC
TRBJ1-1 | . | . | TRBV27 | CASSLSQGGTEAFF | TGTGCCAGCAGTTTATCACAGGGCGGCACTGAAGCTTTCTTT
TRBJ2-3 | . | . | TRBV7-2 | CASSFAAVRDTQYF | TGTGCCAGCAGCTTTGCAGCGGTGCGAGATACGCAGTATTTT
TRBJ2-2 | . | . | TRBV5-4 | CASSLDTNTGELFF | TGTGCCAGCAGCTTGGACACGAACACCGGGGAGCTGTTTTTT
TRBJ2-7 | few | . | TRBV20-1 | CSATSYEQYF | TGCAGTGCCACTTCCTACGAGCAGTACTTC
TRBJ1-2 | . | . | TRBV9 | CASSVVSANYGYTF | TGTGCCAGCAGCGTAGTCTCAGCTAACTATGGCTACACCTTC
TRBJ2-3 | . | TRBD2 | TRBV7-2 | CASRARGGLGTDTQYF | TGTGCCAGCAGAGCCCGGGGGGGCTTGGGGACAGATACGCAGTATTTT
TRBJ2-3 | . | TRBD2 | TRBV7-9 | CASSSISGTSTDTQYF | TGTGCCAGCAGCTCTATTAGCGGGACTAGCACAGATACGCAGTATTTT
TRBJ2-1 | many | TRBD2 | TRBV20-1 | CSASSSLAGVWNEQFF | TGCAGTGCTAGCTCCTCTCTAGCGGGAGTGTGGAATGAGCAGTTCTTC
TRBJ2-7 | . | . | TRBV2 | CASSAQQTSYEQYF | TGTGCCAGCAGCGCTCAACAGACTAGCTACGAGCAGTACTTC
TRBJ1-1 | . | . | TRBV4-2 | CASSLDVLNTEAFF | TGTGCCAGCAGCCTAGACGTCCTCAACACTGAAGCTTTCTTT
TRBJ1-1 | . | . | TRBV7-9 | CASSLEQGYTEAFF | TGTGCCAGCAGCTTAGAACAGGGATACACTGAAGCTTTCTTT
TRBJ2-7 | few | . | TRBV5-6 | CASSKLGEQYF | TGTGCCAGCAGCAAGTTGGGCGAGCAGTACTTC
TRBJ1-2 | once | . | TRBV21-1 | CASRFPGHSNYGYTF | TGTGCCAGCCGCTTTCCGGGACATTCTAACTATGGCTACACCTTC
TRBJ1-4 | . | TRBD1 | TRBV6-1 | CASSKDRVGEKLFF | TGTGCCAGCAGTAAAGACAGGGTGGGTGAAAAACTGTTTTTT